The sequence of this T cell receptor beta chain was determined in a study of T cell repertoires in cytomegalovirus infection. Study overall: CMV infection together with matching HLA type was indicated by public TCR beta signatures. Findings of the study overall: Clonotype analysis showed dominance of the ex vivo response by HLA-C-restricted CMV-specific TCR beta clonotypes.

TCRdb independently ran MiXCR on the reads; one entry per CDR3 protein. Seen here are more than 150,000 distinct CDR3 sequences, 17% observed once, and the top ten hold about 19%. CDR1 SGHRS and CDR2 YFSETQ come from the germline V gene. The CDR3 contains 15 residues. Trimming took 4 bases from V and 6 from J; bases not matched to a gene: 8. In the case of this clonotype: Antigen unknown.

Sequenced: CD8+ T cells from PBMCs. This TCR came from a human donor in good health (CMV status not recorded). Some clones in this sample may be carry-over from other donors' samples. The rearrangement uses TRBV5-1 and TRBJ1-2; 11 nucleotides agree with TRBD1. DNA of the CDR3: TGCGCCAGCAGCATCTGGACAGGGGGCGTTGATGGCTACACCTTC. It yields the protein CASSIWTGGVDGYTF.